A single sample is the source of the 12 T cell receptor beta chains below, sequenced in a study of shared clonotypes between healthy human individuals. Method: immunoSEQ multiplex PCR; TCRdb's copy keeps in-frame clones and lacks some. The sample has more than 450,000 clones, approximately 79% seen once. Sequencing was done on a sample of PBMCs. These TCRs come from a woman between 40 and 55 years old in good health. Some clones in this sample may be carry-over from other donors' samples.

The chain has TRBV11-2 and TRBJ2-7; 8 positions match TRBD2. The CDR3 covers 16 residues. J was trimmed by 1 base and V by 5 bases; bases with no gene match: 10. Germline V CDR1 and CDR2: SGHAT, FQNNGV. CDR3 nucleotides: TGTGCCAGCAGCCGCGTGGGGCGGGAGGCTTCCTACGAGCAGTACTTC. This encodes CASSRVGREASYEQYF.

J is TRBJ1-2 and V is TRBV2, with no clear D. Trimming left V 8 bases short and J 8 bases short, with 18 bases between. CDR1 and CDR2 from the germline V gene are SNHLY and FYNNEI. There are 13 residues in the CDR3. CDR3 loop: CASSLSSSLGYTF. Written as DNA, the CDR3 is TGTGCCAGCTCCTTGAGCAGCAGCTTGGGCTACACCTTC. Together with reference TRBV2 and TRBJ1-2, the CDR3 gives the full variable domain: EPEVTQTPSHQVTQMGQEVILRCVPISNHLYFYWYRQILGQKVEFLVSFYNNEISEKSEIFDDQFSVERPDGSNFTLKIRSTKLEDSAMYFCASSLSSSLGYTFGSGTRLTVV.

The chain uses TRBV27 and TRBJ2-1; 7 bases are shared with TRBD2. The CDR3 covers 17 residues. Germline CDR1 and CDR2: MNHEY and SMNVEV (reference sequence). The junction had 8 bases not matched to a gene; V was cut back by 3 bases and J by 0 bases. CDR3 residues: CASSFYPGGSSYNEQFF. In nucleotides, the CDR3 is TGTGCCAGCAGTTTTTACCCGGGGGGAAGCTCCTACAATGAGCAGTTCTTC.

A single count supports this clone. J is TRBJ2-7 and V is TRBV25-1; no reliable D call. The V end was cut by 8 bases, the J end by 0 bases, with 14 bases between. Germline V lookup: CDR1 MGHDK, CDR2 SYGVNS. This CDR3 comprises 14 residues. CDR3 DNA: TGTGCCAGCCTGGTGACGGACCGCTCCTACGAGCAGTACTTC. This encodes CASLVTDRSYEQYF.

This rearrangement joins TRBV5-3 to TRBJ2-5; TRBD2 matches 9 bases. TRBV5-3 is annotated as an ORF whose role is uncertain. With 1 base clipped from V and 2 bases from J, the junction kept 6 bases outside the gene matches. This CDR3 is built from 16 residues. As DNA, the CDR3 is TGTGCCAGAAGCTTGAAGGGACTAGCCGCTCAAGAGACCCAGTACTTC. Translating it yields CARSLKGLAAQETQYF.

The chain employs TRBV7-9 and TRBJ1-3, with D maybe TRBD1 (5 bases). The CDR3 covers 16 residues. The V gene's germline CDR1 is SEHNR and CDR2 FQNEAQ (reference sequence). The ends were cut back, 1 base at V and 2 bases at J, with 12 bases in the middle. This CDR3 is CASSLGQGLAGNTIYF. The CDR3, as DNA: TGTGCCAGCAGCTTAGGTCAGGGCCTTGCTGGAAACACCATATATTTT.

The chain uses TRBV7-9 and TRBJ2-4; D uncertain. Trimming pared 5 bases from V and 5 bases from J, leaving 10 bases between. The germline V gene has CDR1 SEHNR and CDR2 FQNEAQ (reference sequence). The CDR3 totals 13 residues. The CDR3 DNA sequence: TGTGCCAGCAGCCTGATCACCGAAAACATTCAGTACTTC. Translation gives CASSLITENIQYF.

This chain connects TRBV4-1 to TRBJ2-2; D may be TRBD1 (6 bases). The CDR3 contains 17 residues. With 0 bases removed from V and 3 bases from J, the gap between germline ends came to 14 bases. Germline CDR1 is MGHRA and CDR2 is YSYEKL. This CDR3 reads CASSQDQGGVDTGELFF. CDR3 nucleotide sequence: TGCGCCAGCAGCCAAGATCAAGGGGGAGTAGACACCGGGGAGCTGTTTTTT.

The chain has TRBV7-2 and TRBJ2-7; TRBD2 aligns across 8 bases. CDR3 size: 16 residues. Germline trimming cut 4 bases from V and 3 bases from J; bases unmatched to any gene: 11. The germline gives CDR1 SGHTA, CDR2 FQGNSA. CDR3 in DNA: TGTGCCAGCAGCTCCGGAAGCGGGAGAGGATTCTACGAGCAGTACTTC. Translated: CASSSGSGRGFYEQYF.

The rearrangement joins TRBV7-8 to TRBJ2-4; D remains ambiguous. From germline, CDR1 is SGHVS and CDR2 FQNEAQ. V was shortened by 4 bases and J by 8 bases, with 18 bases between the two germline ends. CDR3 size: 15 residues. The CDR3 region is CASSWNIAPGYIQYF. The CDR3 coding sequence is TGTGCCAGCAGCTGGAACATCGCCCCTGGGTACATTCAGTACTTC.

The V gene is TRBV27, the J gene TRBJ2-5; D is tentatively TRBD1 or TRBD2 (5 bases each). The CDR3 is 16 residues long. V was cut by 6 bases and J by 4 bases, with 21 bases left in between. Germline V CDR1 and CDR2: MNHEY, SMNVEV (reference sequence). As DNA, the CDR3 is TGTGCCAGCAGCGCCCGTTGGGGCAGTGGAGGAGAGACCCAGTACTTC. This sequence encodes CASSARWGSGGETQYF.

The J gene is TRBJ2-7, the V gene TRBV27, with 7 bases matching TRBD2. In germline, CDR1 is MNHEY, CDR2 SMNVEV (reference sequence). After removal of 7 bases from V and 1 base from J, the junction contained 10 bases not matched to a gene. This CDR3 region has 15 residues. The CDR3 protein is CASMGGRELSYEQYF. CDR3 sequence (DNA): TGTGCCAGCATGGGTGGGCGGGAGTTATCCTACGAGCAGTACTTC.